This T cell receptor beta chain was captured by sequencing in a study of cytomegalovirus exposure and HLA in healthy donors. Across the whole study: Earlier sequencing of about 179 million T cells yielded nearly 120 million unique TCR beta sequences. Study-wide findings and caveats: Diagnosis of cytomegalovirus status made by the classifier reportedly showed high specificity and sensitivity.

The PCR was carried out with 60 Vbeta primers and 13 Jbeta primers. The method was immunoSEQ multiplex PCR; TCRdb's version includes in-frame clones alone and lacks a portion of them. This table has 130,000 to 150,000 clones, roughly 80% appearing once. Comments on this clone: The antigen is not known.

The germline gives CDR1 LNHDA, CDR2 SQIVND (reference sequence). The CDR3 totals 14 residues. V lost 7 bases to trimming and J lost 10 bases; unmatched junction nucleotides: 9. The sequence was collected from a male donor in good health and CMV-seronegative. Input material: PBMCs. The chain joins TRBV19 to TRBJ2-1, with 11 bases matching TRBD2. CDR3 protein: CASNLLAGGGEQFF. In DNA, the CDR3 is TGTGCCAGTAATCTTCTAGCGGGAGGTGGCGAGCAGTTCTTC.